These 18 T cell receptor beta chains share one sample of origin, sequenced in a study of monozygotic twins with inflammatory bowel disease. With the 5' RACE reads reprocessed, TCRdb shows one record per CDR3 protein and no DNA. In total, the table holds about 160,000 distinct CDR3 sequences. The specimen was blood. All receptors come from a human donor with ulcerative colitis or Crohn's disease, or a healthy co-twin of an affected twin (not recorded which).

V usage is TRBV10-3 and J usage is TRBJ1-2; TCRdb returns TRBD1, unconfirmable since there is no DNA. CDR3 length equals 14 residues. Germline-derived CDR1 and CDR2 are ENHRY and SYGVKD. CDR3 sequence: CAISDYREDYGYTF.

The chain couples TRBV5-1 to TRBJ1-2. The length of the CDR3 is 15 residues. The germline V gene has CDR1 SGHRS and CDR2 YFSETQ. The CDR3 region is CASSLDRVEWYGYTF.

The V gene is TRBV12-3 or TRBV12-4, the J gene TRBJ2-1; TCRdb outputs TRBD1, but without DNA this stays unchecked. The CDR3 length is 13 residues. The CDR3 sequence is CASRLGHVNEQFF.

The CDR3 reads CSAYPSGTSRSYEQYF. This chain uses TRBV20-1 with TRBJ2-7; no DNA is available, so the TRBD1 call from TCRdb remains unchecked. The V gene's germline CDR1 is DFQATT and CDR2 SNEGSKA (reference sequence). The CDR3 has 16 amino acids.

The chain couples TRBV29-1 to TRBJ1-2. Per the germline V gene, CDR1 is SQVTM and CDR2 is ANQGSEA. This CDR3 has 13 amino acids. The CDR3 is CSISRGLPYGYTF.

The chain recombines TRBV5-6 with TRBJ2-3; TCRdb's assignment of TRBD2 cannot be checked, as there is no DNA. CDR3 size: 16 residues. CDR1 is SGHDT, CDR2 YYEEEE, per germline. The CDR3: CASSLDPSGWGDTQYF.

The chain carries TRBV20-1 and TRBJ2-7; there is no DNA to check the TCRdb D call of TRBD2. Germline V gene lookup returns CDR1 DFQATT and CDR2 SNEGSKA (reference sequence). The CDR3 is made up of 15 amino acids. The CDR3 is CSATKREDPSYEQYF.

V and J are TRBV28 and TRBJ1-2; TCRdb lists TRBD1, though no DNA is available to test this call. CDR3 length: 14 residues. CDR1 is MDHEN and CDR2 is SYDVKM in the germline V gene. This CDR3 is CASSPRQGAEGYTF.

The genes are TRBV19 and TRBJ2-4; lacking DNA, the TRBD2 call made by TCRdb goes unchecked. Germline-derived CDR1 and CDR2 are LNHDA and SQIVND (reference sequence). The length of the CDR3 is 16 residues. CDR3: CASKDGGASAKNIQYF.

CDR3 sequence: CSARRLAEHEQYF. J is TRBJ2-7 and V is TRBV20-1; TCRdb's D call, TRBD2, is unchecked because there is no DNA. CDR3 length: 13 residues. In germline, CDR1 is DFQATT, CDR2 SNEGSKA (reference sequence).

This CDR3 is CASSFESGRSEQFF. This rearrangement joins TRBV11-1 to TRBJ2-1; the D call from TCRdb, TRBD2, cannot be confirmed without DNA. The germline V gene encodes CDR1 SGHAT and CDR2 FQDESV (reference sequence). The CDR3 is 14 residues long.

This chain links TRBV18 with TRBJ1-5; TCRdb gives TRBD1 as the D gene, but with no DNA this cannot be confirmed. This CDR3 spans 14 amino acids. The germline V gene encodes CDR1 KGHSH and CDR2 LQKENI. CDR3 amino acids: CASSRGQSNQPQHF.

The rearrangement uses TRBV28 and TRBJ1-5. The CDR3 contains 18 residues. The germline V gene encodes CDR1 MDHEN and CDR2 SYDVKM. CDR3 sequence: CASSLIRGCTRSNQPQHF.

The CDR3 protein is CSLREADTQYF. V is TRBV29-1 and J is TRBJ2-3. Germline assignment: CDR1 SQVTM and CDR2 ANQGSEA. This CDR3 region has 11 residues.

The chain links TRBV18 to TRBJ2-5. Germline-derived CDR1 and CDR2 are KGHSH and LQKENI. This CDR3 region has 12 residues. CDR3 loop: CTSSPVQETQYF.

This chain joins TRBV6-5 and TRBJ2-1. The CDR3 contains 17 residues. The germline V gene encodes CDR1 MNHEY and CDR2 SVGAGI. The CDR3 loop reads CASSYRLARSSYNEQFF.

The V call is TRBV5-1, the J call TRBJ1-2; TCRdb calls TRBD1, which cannot be checked without DNA. This CDR3 contains 14 residues. Germline lookup yields CDR1 SGHRS and CDR2 YFSETQ. The CDR3 loop reads CASRPSAGDYGYTF.

The rearrangement uses TRBV13 and TRBJ2-5; TCRdb outputs TRBD1, but without DNA this stays unchecked. In germline, CDR1 is PRHDT, CDR2 FYEKMQ (reference sequence). This CDR3 region has 15 residues. The CDR3 loop reads CASSEGSGLQETQYF.